The present T cell receptor beta chain was sequenced within a study of identical twins. This clonotype appeared a few times. Using its own MiXCR run on the 5' RACE reads, TCRdb lists one record per CDR3 protein. The sample lists some 1,700,000 distinct CDR3 sequences, under 35% seen once, with about 0.25% in the top ten. After removal of 2 bases from V and 1 base from J, the junction contained 7 bases not matched to a gene. The germline V gene has CDR1 SEHNR and CDR2 FQNEAQ (reference sequence). The CDR3 runs 18 residues. The V call is TRBV7-9, the J call TRBJ2-1; 11 bases are a match to TRBD2. Sequencing was carried out using cord blood. This TCR derives from a newborn girl in good health. The CDR3: CASSLFRTSGRSYNEQFF. DNA for the CDR3: TGTGCCAGCAGCTTATTCCGGACTAGCGGGCGGTCCTACAATGAGCAGTTCTTC.